This TCR beta chain was found in a study of cytotoxic CD8 clonotypes in ibrutinib-treated CLL. The CDR3 contains 15 residues. In germline, CDR1 is SGHNT, CDR2 YYREEE (reference sequence). V trimming: 2 bases; J trimming: 7 bases; junction bases outside the gene matches: 7. Data came from immunoSEQ multiplex PCR; TCRdb stores just in-frame clones and leaves some out. This sample has 190,000 or so clones, with 72% found just once. The TCR originated in a human donor with chronic lymphocytic leukemia. The sample here was PBMCs, taken after 24 months of ibrutinib treatment. The chain joins TRBV5-4 to TRBJ2-2; 8 nucleotides match TRBD2. The CDR3 here is CASSFRREVHGELFF. In DNA form, the CDR3 reads TGTGCCAGCAGCTTTAGGCGGGAGGTCCACGGGGAGCTGTTTTTT.